A single sample gave rise to the 5 T cell receptor beta chains below, sequenced in a study of T cell repertoires in ileal Crohn's disease. The table came from immunoSEQ multiplex PCR; TCRdb's copy has only in-frame clones and leaves some out. Of over 4,500 clones detected, approximately 72% appear once; the ten largest clones hold 16%. Material for sequencing was ileal tissue. The receptors originated from an adult with Crohn's disease.

The chain combines TRBV15 with TRBJ2-3; TRBD1 matches at 9 bases. In germline, CDR1 is LNHNV, CDR2 YYDKDF (reference sequence). This CDR3 has 16 residues. V lost 0 bases, J lost 5 bases, and 6 bases stayed unmatched. The CDR3 DNA is TGTGCCACCAGCAGAGAACACAGGGGGCGAGGAGATACGCAGTATTTT. Residues: CATSREHRGRGDTQYF.

The chain uses TRBV19 and TRBJ2-2; D gene ambiguous. The CDR3 length is 13 residues. Trimming took off 4 bases at V and 3 bases at J, with 6 bases between the two ends. Germline V CDR1 and CDR2: LNHDA, SQIVND (reference sequence). CDR3: CASSTSYTGELFF. As DNA, the CDR3 is TGTGCCAGTAGTACTTCCTACACCGGGGAGCTGTTTTTT.

The chain recombines TRBV7-9 with TRBJ2-3, with D perhaps TRBD2 (6 bases). The CDR3 sequence is 12 residues long. Germline CDR1 reads SEHNR; CDR2 reads FQNEAQ (reference sequence). Trimming cost V 8 bases and J 0 bases, with 6 bases left between them. The CDR3 nucleotides are TGTGCCAGCGGGACTAGCACAGATACGCAGTATTTT. It is translated as CASGTSTDTQYF. The full variable domain, rest sourced from reference TRBV7-9 and TRBJ2-3, is DTGVSQNPRHKITKRGQNVTFRCDPISEHNRLYWYRQTLGQGPEFLTYFQNEAQLEKSRLLSDRFSAERPKGSFSTLEIQRTEQGDSAMYLCASGTSTDTQYFGPGTRLTVL.

This clone was detected a few times. CDR3 sequence (DNA): TGTGCCAGTAGTAAGGGGGCCGGGCAGTACTTC. As protein: CASSKGAGQYF. The chain links TRBV19 to TRBJ2-7, with 7 bases lining up with TRBD1. Germline V CDR1 and CDR2: LNHDA, SQIVND (reference sequence). The CDR3 is made up of 11 amino acids. Trimming removed 4 bases from V and 9 bases from J; junction bases left unmatched: 3.

The genes are TRBV7-3 and TRBJ2-1, with TRBD2 as a possible D gene (7 bases). Trimming took off 5 bases at V and 10 bases at J, with 18 bases between the two ends. The CDR3 runs 14 residues. In germline, CDR1 is SGHTA, CDR2 FQGTGA. CDR3 amino acids: CASSQGGGNQEQFF. The CDR3 DNA is TGTGCCAGCAGCCAAGGGGGGGGAAATCAGGAGCAGTTCTTC.